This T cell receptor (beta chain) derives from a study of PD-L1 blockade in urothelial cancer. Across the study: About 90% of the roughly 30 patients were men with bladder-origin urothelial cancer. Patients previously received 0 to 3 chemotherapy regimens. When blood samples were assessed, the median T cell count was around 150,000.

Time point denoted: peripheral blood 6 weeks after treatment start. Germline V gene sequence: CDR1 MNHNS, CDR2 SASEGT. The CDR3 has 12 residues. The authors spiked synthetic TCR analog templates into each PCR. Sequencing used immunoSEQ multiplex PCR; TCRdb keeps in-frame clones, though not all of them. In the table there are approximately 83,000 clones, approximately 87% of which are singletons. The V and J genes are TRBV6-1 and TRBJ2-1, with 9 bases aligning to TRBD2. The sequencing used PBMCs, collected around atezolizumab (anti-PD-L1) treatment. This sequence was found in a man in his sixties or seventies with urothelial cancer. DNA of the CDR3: TGTGCGGCGGGGGGGACCTACAATGAGCAGTTCTTC. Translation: CAAGGTYNEQFF.